This T cell receptor beta chain derives from a study of blood T cell repertoires in COVID-19. Study at large: Collection of acute and convalescent COVID-19 samples took place in the United States, Italy and Spain. Sample material is recorded as cDNA or gDNA derived from T cells, B-cell-depleted T cells, or PBMCs.

V gave up 0 bases and J gave up 1 base, with 7 bases separating them. This CDR3 region has 15 residues. Looked up from germline, CDR1 is LGHNA and CDR2 is YSLEER. In the source study's methods: Amplified reference gene primers provided the basis for estimating nucleated cell counts. Measured with immunoSEQ multiplex PCR; TCRdb has only the in-frame clones, and not every one. The V and J calls and clone size are taken from that table; D and trimming were inferred from the DNA. The table has about 150,000 clones, around 86% seen once. The specimen sequenced was peripheral blood. The V gene is TRBV4-3, the J gene TRBJ1-3; no reliable D call. The source of this sequence is a man in his 70s with acute or convalescent COVID-19. The CDR3 sequence: CASSQDLPSGNTIYF. In nucleotides, the CDR3 is TGCGCCAGCAGCCAAGATCTTCCTTCTGGAAACACCATATATTTT.